What follows are 10 T cell receptor beta chains derived from one specimen sequenced in a study of blood T cell repertoires in COVID-19. Profiling relied on immunoSEQ multiplex PCR, and the TCRdb table lists in-frame clones only, not all of them. The data show about 84,000 clones, about four fifths seen once. The sequencing sample was made of peripheral blood. The receptors here all came from a man older than 75 with active or convalescent COVID-19.

V and J are TRBV5-1 and TRBJ2-3, with 9 bases aligning to TRBD2. The J segment lost 4 bases and the V segment lost 4 bases, leaving 7 bases of the junction unmatched. CDR1 is SGHRS, CDR2 YFSETQ, per germline. The CDR3 loop spans 15 amino acids. CDR3 nucleotide sequence: TGCGCCAGCAGCACTCAGCGGGGGGACGCAGATACGCAGTATTTT. Translated, it gives CASSTQRGDADTQYF.

V usage is TRBV9 and J usage is TRBJ2-2; 8 bases agree with TRBD1. Unmatched junction bases numbered 0, after V lost 2 bases and J lost 6 bases. In germline, CDR1 is SGDLS, CDR2 YYNGEE. The CDR3 is 13 residues long. This CDR3 reads CASSVRGPGELFF. DNA of the CDR3: TGTGCCAGCAGCGTCAGGGGGCCCGGGGAGCTGTTTTTT.

The genes are TRBV28 and TRBJ2-3; a weak D match, TRBD2 (7 bases). CDR1 MDHEN and CDR2 SYDVKM come from the germline V gene. This CDR3 is 22 amino acids long. The V and J ends lost 7 bases and 2 bases respectively, with 37 bases between them. CDR3 nucleotide sequence: TGTGCCAGCAAAGGCCCTTGGGGGGCCGAGTCAAAGGAGCGGGAAACCACAGATACGCAGTATTTT. It is translated as CASKGPWGAESKERETTDTQYF.

The rearrangement links TRBV18 to TRBJ1-6; D remains ambiguous. Germline V lookup: CDR1 KGHSH, CDR2 LQKENI. V was trimmed by 2 bases and J by 5 bases, leaving 13 bases between them. The CDR3 loop spans 16 amino acids. The CDR3 is CASSPGASADNSPLHF. Here the CDR3 DNA reads TGTGCCAGCTCACCAGGAGCATCCGCGGATAATTCACCCCTCCACTTT. The full variable domain, its missing parts supplied by reference TRBV18 and TRBJ1-6, is NAGVMQNPRHLVRRRGQEARLRCSPMKGHSHVYWYRQLPEEGLKFMVYLQKENIIDESGMPKERFSAEFPKEGPSILRIQQVVRGDSAAYFCASSPGASADNSPLHFGNGTRLTVT.

This clone was observed once. The gene calls are TRBV3-1 (or the pseudogene TRBV3-2) and TRBJ2-1; 12 positions match TRBD2. This CDR3 region has 19 residues. V dropped 5 bases and J dropped 0; count of bases not matched to a gene: 11. The germline V gene encodes CDR1 LGHDT and CDR2 YNNKEL (reference sequence). As DNA, the CDR3 is TGTGCCAGCAGCAATAGGCCCTCACTAGCGGGAGGCTCCTACAATGAGCAGTTCTTC. It is translated as CASSNRPSLAGGSYNEQFF.

The V and J genes are TRBV5-1 and TRBJ2-1; D not resolved. Trimming cost V 4 bases and J 2 bases, with 19 bases left between them. Germline CDR1 SGHRS, CDR2 YFSETQ. The CDR3 covers 17 residues. The CDR3 DNA reads TGCGCCAGCAGCCTGACCACCGGGTCCGCAGCCTACAATGAGCAGTTCTTC. Translation: CASSLTTGSAAYNEQFF. Drawing the rest from reference TRBV5-1 and TRBJ2-1, the complete variable domain is KAGVTQTPRYLIKTRGQQVTLSCSPISGHRSVSWYQQTPGQGLQFLFEYFSETQRNKGNFPGRFSGRQFSNSRSEMNVSTLELGDSALYLCASSLTTGSAAYNEQFFGPGTRLTVL.

V and J are TRBV19 and TRBJ1-5; the match to TRBD1 covers 9 bases. The CDR3 totals 15 residues. Germline trimming cut 3 bases from V and 6 bases from J; bases unmatched to any gene: 6. Germline values: CDR1 LNHDA, CDR2 SQIVND (reference sequence). The CDR3 protein is CASSISGQGGQPQHF. CDR3 bases: TGTGCCAGTAGTATTTCGGGACAGGGAGGTCAGCCCCAGCATTTT.

V is TRBV2 and J is TRBJ1-4; 7 bases agree with TRBD1. The CDR3 length is 13 residues. Germline values: CDR1 SNHLY, CDR2 FYNNEI. The V gene end was trimmed by 4 bases and the J gene end by 6 bases; junction bases not matched to a gene: 2. In DNA form, the CDR3 reads TGTGCCAGCAGTGGCGGACAGGATGAAAAACTGTTTTTT. Its translation: CASSGGQDEKLFF.

DNA of the CDR3: TGTGCCAGCCAGGGGGCCCTTGAGGCATACGAGCAGTACTTC. This sequence encodes CASQGALEAYEQYF. The chain links TRBV28 to TRBJ2-7, with TRBD1 identical over 8 bases. Germline CDR1 MDHEN, CDR2 SYDVKM. CDR3 length equals 14 residues. After removal of 8 bases from V and 4 bases from J, the junction contained 10 bases not matched to a gene.

This clone occurred once. This rearrangement joins TRBV5-1 to TRBJ2-5; the D is unclear. The CDR3 is 13 residues long. The germline V gene encodes CDR1 SGHRS and CDR2 YFSETQ. Trimming removed 0 bases from V and 4 bases from J, with 7 bases in between. CDR3 nucleotide sequence: TGCGCCAGCAGCTTGGCCGGGTTAGAGACCCAGTACTTC. Protein sequence: CASSLAGLETQYF.